The rows below give T cell receptor beta chains drawn from one sample of a study of cytomegalovirus exposure and HLA in healthy donors. TCRdb's copy holds only in-frame clones and misses some; the assay was immunoSEQ multiplex PCR. The profile covers about 250,000 clones, with around 90% appearing a single time and roughly 1.6% taken by the ten largest. Sequencing used PBMCs. These receptors originate from a girl aged 2-9 years in good health and CMV-seronegative. Both conserved end residues are part of each CDR3. Each record gives: D gene, V gene, J gene, clone size, CDR3 DNA, CDR3 protein. The D gene is left open where the match is weak. Not every row has a clone size; where given, it reads once, few, many or a size class.

TRBD1	TRBV27	TRBJ1-2	.	TGTGCCACACAGGGGGTCGGGCATGGCTACACCTTC	CATQGVGHGYTF
TRBD1	TRBV6-5	TRBJ1-1	.	TGTGCCAGCAGTGAAGGACAGGGGGCTGAAGCTTTCTTT	CASSEGQGAEAFF
TRBD2	TRBV7-2	TRBJ2-2	.	TGTGCCAGCAGCGCAATAGCGGGGGGGAACACCGGGGAGCTGTTTTTT	CASSAIAGGNTGELFF
.	TRBV6-1	TRBJ1-1	.	TGTGCCAGCAGTTTGAGAGAAGCTTTCTTT	CASSLREAFF
TRBD2	TRBV19	TRBJ2-7	.	TGTGCCAGTAGTGCCGGGGGGGGAAGCTCCTACGAGCAGTACTTC	CASSAGGGSSYEQYF
.	TRBV2	TRBJ1-4	.	TGTGCCAGCAGTGAGGGGAGGTTGCTGTTTTTT	CASSEGRLLFF
TRBD2	TRBV6-1	TRBJ2-7	.	TGTGCCAGCAGTGATCTAAGCGGGAGGGGGGCCTACGAGCAGTACTTC	CASSDLSGRGAYEQYF
.	TRBV27	TRBJ2-5	.	TGTGCCAGCAGGTCTATTATGGAAGAGACCCAGTACTTC	CASRSIMEETQYF
.	TRBV5-5	TRBJ2-7	.	TGTGCCAGTGGCGGGATAAACTCCTACGAGCAGTACTTC	CASGGINSYEQYF
.	TRBV18	TRBJ2-3	.	TGTGCCAGCTCACCCCAGGGGCGCGTCACAGATACGCAGTATTTT	CASSPQGRVTDTQYF
TRBD2	TRBV5-4	TRBJ2-5	.	TGTGCCAGCAGCGCGGCGGGGGGGTGGGAAGAGACCCAGTACTTC	CASSAAGGWEETQYF
TRBD1	TRBV18	TRBJ1-1	.	TGTGCCAGCTCACCATCCCGACAGGGACCCATGAACACTGAAGCTTTCTTT	CASSPSRQGPMNTEAFF
.	TRBV5-1	TRBJ1-5	once	TGCGCCAGCAGCTTGCGAGGCGGCAATCAGCCCCAGCATTTT	CASSLRGGNQPQHF
TRBD2	TRBV29-1	TRBJ2-1	once	TGCAGCACGGGACTAGCGGGGTACAATGAGCAGTTCTTC	CSTGLAGYNEQFF
.	TRBV11-2	TRBJ2-7	.	TGTGCCAGCAGCTTAGTCGACAGGATAAGCTCCTACGAGCAGTACTTC	CASSLVDRISSYEQYF
.	TRBV5-1	TRBJ1-1	.	TGCGCCAGCAGCTTGGGTACAGGGAAAAAGGGGACTGAAGCTTTCTTT	CASSLGTGKKGTEAFF
.	TRBV30	TRBJ1-1	.	TGTGCCTGGAGTGTGGGGGGGAACACTGAAGCTTTCTTT	CAWSVGGNTEAFF
.	TRBV6-5	TRBJ1-1	.	TGTGCCAGCAGTTACTCGCGGGGCGGGAACACTGAAGCTTTCTTT	CASSYSRGGNTEAFF
.	TRBV6-5	TRBJ2-1	.	TGTGCCAGCAGTTACTTGAGAGGGCTACCAAGGAATGAGCAGTTCTTC	CASSYLRGLPRNEQFF
.	TRBV18	TRBJ2-5	.	TGTGCCAGCTCAGACGGGACGGAGGGAGAGACCCAGTACTTC	CASSDGTEGETQYF
TRBD2	TRBV13	TRBJ2-1	.	TGTGCCAGCAGCACACTAGCGGGCTCCTACAATGAGCAGTTCTTC	CASSTLAGSYNEQFF
TRBD1	TRBV6-6	TRBJ1-1	.	TGTGCCAGCAGGGCCCCCCAGACAGGGCGGGGCACTGAAGCTTTCTTT	CASRAPQTGRGTEAFF
.	TRBV10-3	TRBJ1-1	.	TGTGCCACTAACCCCGGGACAACGAACACTGAAGCTTTCTTT	CATNPGTTNTEAFF
.	TRBV5-6	TRBJ1-2	.	TGTGCCAGCAGCTTCCAACAGGGCGAGATCTATGGCTACACCTTC	CASSFQQGEIYGYTF
.	TRBV29-1	TRBJ1-5	.	TGCAGCGTTGCAGTAACGGGTAGGGGTAATCAGCCCCAGCATTTT	CSVAVTGRGNQPQHF
.	TRBV28	TRBJ1-1	.	TGTGCCAGCAGTTCCTCCCTGACAGGGAACACTGAAGCTTTCTTT	CASSSSLTGNTEAFF
.	TRBV5-6	TRBJ2-6	.	TGTGCCAGCAGCACACCCGACAGCTCTGGGGCCAACGTCCTGACTTTC	CASSTPDSSGANVLTF
.	TRBV5-4	TRBJ2-3	.	TGTGCCAGCAGCTTGGAAGCGGCCCCCCGCCGGGATACGCAGTATTTT	CASSLEAAPRRDTQYF
TRBD1	TRBV30	TRBJ1-1	.	TGTGCCTGGAGTGTACGTTGGGACAGGGGGCAAGGGAACACTGAAGCTTTCTTT	CAWSVRWDRGQGNTEAFF
.	TRBV11-1	TRBJ2-7	.	TGTGCCAGCAGCAAATCCGGGACACAAAACGAGCAGTACTTC	CASSKSGTQNEQYF
TRBD1	TRBV2	TRBJ1-2	.	TGTGCCAGCAGGGGACAGGGAGTCTATGGCTACACCTTC	CASRGQGVYGYTF
.	TRBV6-1	TRBJ2-7	.	TGTGCCAGCAGTGTACAACCGGGACAACCCTACGAGCAGTACTTC	CASSVQPGQPYEQYF
TRBD1	TRBV19	TRBJ2-5	.	TGTGCCAGTAGTAATTTGGGTACAGGGGGATCGGGGACCCAGTACTTC	CASSNLGTGGSGTQYF
TRBD1	TRBV5-8	TRBJ1-4	.	TGTGCCAGCAGCACCGCTTGGGGACAGGGGCATGAAAAACTGTTTTTT	CASSTAWGQGHEKLFF
TRBD1	TRBV29-1	TRBJ2-7	.	TGCAGCGTTGAGGACAGGGTTTACGAGCAGTACTTC	CSVEDRVYEQYF
.	TRBV20-1	TRBJ1-1	.	TGCAGTGCTAGCTACGACTTTGAAGCTTTCTTT	CSASYDFEAFF
TRBD1	TRBV27	TRBJ1-1	once	TGTGCCAGCAGTCCACAACAGGGGCTTATAGTGAACACTGAAGCTTTCTTT	CASSPQQGLIVNTEAFF
TRBD2	TRBV6-1	TRBJ2-1	.	TGTGCCAGCAGTGTTGCGACTAGCGGGGCGTACAATGAGCAGTTCTTC	CASSVATSGAYNEQFF
.	TRBV19	TRBJ1-5	once	TGTGCCAGTAGAGGGGGTGAAGGCAATCAGCCCCAGCATTTT	CASRGGEGNQPQHF
.	TRBV6-5	TRBJ1-4	.	TGTGCCAGCAGTTACGCGGGCAGAGGTGAAAAACTGTTTTTT	CASSYAGRGEKLFF
.	TRBV27	TRBJ2-1	.	TGTGCCAGCAGTTATTTCGCGCGGGGCTACAATGAGCAGTTCTTC	CASSYFARGYNEQFF
.	TRBV6-5	TRBJ1-2	.	TGTGCCAGCAGGAACCGTATGGACAGCGACTATGGCTACACCTTC	CASRNRMDSDYGYTF
.	TRBV7-9	TRBJ1-4	.	TGTGCCAGCAGCCTAACGGACTCCCTGAATGAAAAACTGTTTTTT	CASSLTDSLNEKLFF
.	TRBV6-5	TRBJ1-2	.	TGTGCCAGCAGTTACGAGTTGTCGGGGTTTGGCTACACCTTC	CASSYELSGFGYTF
.	TRBV2	TRBJ2-5	.	TGTGCCAGCAGTGAGTCGGAGACCCAGTACTTC	CASSESETQYF
.	TRBV21-1	TRBJ1-6	once	TGTGCCAGCAGCAAAGAACCAGGCTCACCCCTCCACTTT	CASSKEPGSPLHF
TRBD2	TRBV29-1	TRBJ2-2	.	TGCAGCGTGCTTCGTATGGGAGGGGATACCGGGGAGCTGTTTTTT	CSVLRMGGDTGELFF
.	TRBV2	TRBJ1-2	once	TGTGCCAGCAGTGAAGGGCGGGGGGCGCTTGATGGCTACACCTTC	CASSEGRGALDGYTF
TRBD1	TRBV4-2	TRBJ2-7	.	TGTGCCAGCAGCCATGCGTGGGACAGCTCCTACGAGCAGTACTTC	CASSHAWDSSYEQYF
TRBD1	TRBV6-5	TRBJ1-1	.	TGTGCCAGCAGTTCCGGACAGGGGGGGAACACTGAAGCTTTCTTT	CASSSGQGGNTEAFF
.	TRBV9	TRBJ2-1	.	TGTGCCAGCAGCGTAGAAGACGGGGTCTACAATGAGCAGTTCTTC	CASSVEDGVYNEQFF
TRBD1	TRBV7-9	TRBJ1-2	.	TGTGCCAGCAGCTTAATGACAGGGGAGGATGGCTACACCTTC	CASSLMTGEDGYTF
.	TRBV13	TRBJ2-6	.	TGTGCCAGCAGCTTAGTGCGGGGCCAGAAGCTGTTGGCCAACGTCCTGACTTTC	CASSLVRGQKLLANVLTF
.	TRBV5-1	TRBJ1-4	once	TGCGCCAGCAGCCCCCCATTCGGGGAGCAAGGTGAAAAACTGTTTTTT	CASSPPFGEQGEKLFF
TRBD2	TRBV14	TRBJ2-1	.	TGTGCCAGCAGCCAATACGGGAGGGGCTACAATGAGCAGTTCTTC	CASSQYGRGYNEQFF
TRBD1	TRBV25-1	TRBJ2-7	.	TGTGCCAGCAGTGAATCGGGCAGGGGGAACGAGCAGTACTTC	CASSESGRGNEQYF
.	TRBV4-1	TRBJ2-7	.	TGCGCCAGCAGCCAAGATTCGCAGGGAAGGGCCTACGAGCAGTACTTC	CASSQDSQGRAYEQYF
.	TRBV6-1	TRBJ1-5	.	TGTGCCAGTCAACGAGATCAGCCCCAGCATTTT	CASQRDQPQHF
.	TRBV7-8	TRBJ1-2	.	TGTGCCAGCAGCTTTGACAGAAACTATGGCTACACCTTC	CASSFDRNYGYTF